This T cell receptor (beta chain) came from a study of graft-versus-host responses after intestinal transplantation. The assay was immunoSEQ multiplex PCR, and TCRdb's table has in-frame clones only and misses some. The data contain 30,000 to 40,000 clones, 93% of them singletons. V was clipped by 2 bases and J by 4 bases, with 8 bases between them. This CDR3 is 12 amino acids long. Germline values: CDR1 SQVTM, CDR2 ANQGSEA. A note on this clone: Its specificity is not known.

The sequencing here drew on unstimulated CD8+ T cells sorted from spleen or lymph node cells, taken before transplant. The sequence was obtained from a human donor who was the organ donor for an intestinal transplant. J is TRBJ1-2 and V is TRBV29-1; D is possibly TRBD1 (6 bases). The CDR3 DNA follows: TGCAGCGTTGAACTGGGGGCCTATGGCTACACCTTC. Its protein is CSVELGAYGYTF. Based on the CDR3 plus reference TRBV29-1 and TRBJ1-2, the full variable domain is SAVISQKPSRDICQRGTSLTIQCQVDSQVTMMFWYRQQPGQSLTLIATANQGSEATYESGFVIDKFPISRPNLTFSTLTVSNMSPEDSSIYLCSVELGAYGYTFGSGTRLTVV.